The next 2 T cell receptor beta chains were all read from a single sample in a study of T cells in Graves' hyperthyroidism and ophthalmopathy. Using RNA transcripts as the source, TCR beta CDR3 regions were amplified. First-round RT-PCR with HTBI primers amplified the TCR CDR3 region. TCRdb used MiXCR to reprocess the multiplex PCR reads, holding one entry per CDR3 protein. The table includes about 270,000 distinct CDR3 sequences, around 15% detected once. Material: blood. These receptors came from a woman in her forties or fifties with Graves' hyperthyroidism that later progressed to Graves' ophthalmopathy.

To note about this clonotype: This may come from a read error, since a much larger clone is one base off. The chain employs TRBV3-1 and TRBJ1-2; 7 positions match TRBD1. Germline loops: CDR1 LGHDT, CDR2 YNNKEL (reference sequence). The CDR3 runs to 15 residues. CDR3 DNA: TGTTCCAGCAGCCAAGTTAACAGGGGCGGCTATGGCTACACCTTC. This codes for CSSSQVNRGGYGYTF. Full variable domain (missing parts from reference TRBV3-1 and TRBJ1-2): DTAVSQTPKYLVTQMGNDKSIKCEQNLGHDTMYWYKQDSKKFLKIMFSYNNKELIINETVPNRFSPKSPDKAHLNLHINSLELGDSAVYFCSSSQVNRGGYGYTFGSGTRLTVV.

Ten or more counts support this clonotype. The chain uses TRBV20-1 and TRBJ2-7, with D perhaps matching TRBD1 or TRBD2 (5 bases each). CDR1 is DFQATT and CDR2 is SNEGSKA in the germline V gene (reference sequence). The CDR3 sequence is 14 residues long. V was pared by 0 bases and J by 0 bases, with 9 bases between. CDR3 residues: CSARDRGTSYEQYF. Written as DNA, the CDR3 is TGCAGTGCTAGAGATCGGGGCACCTCCTACGAGCAGTACTTC.